The clone carrying this T cell receptor beta chain occurred a few times. What it recognizes is unknown. The trim removed 5 bases at V and 3 bases at J, leaving 14 bases unmatched. CDR1 and CDR2 (germline): MDHEN, SYDVKM. This CDR3 spans 17 amino acids. The data originate from a study of metastatic and nonmetastatic thyroid tumors. Study background: Blood and tumor or nodule tissue repertoires from malignant and benign thyroid patients were compared. Study findings and constraints: Benign nodules reportedly had significantly lower TCR beta diversity than malignant thyroid tumors in blood and tumor.

Every patient was untreated before thyroid surgery. Authors' methods: Construction of a distant-metastasis classifier for papillary thyroid cancer relied on CDR3 differences across clinicopathological groups. TCRdb re-called the PCR reads via MiXCR. The V and J calls and clone size are TCRdb's, not the authors'. The repertoire holds roughly 30,000 clones, with 25% to 35% as singletons. The V and J genes are TRBV28 and TRBJ2-3; the match to TRBD1 covers 7 bases. Sequenced sample: blood. This clonotype was sampled from a female donor with papillary thyroid cancer or a benign thyroid nodule (not recorded which). Some clones in this sample may be carry-over from other donors' samples. The CDR3 protein is CASSENPGTVGTDTQYF. In DNA, the CDR3 is TGTGCCAGCAGTGAAAACCCCGGGACAGTAGGAACAGATACGCAGTATTTT.